The subject of this entry is one TCR beta chain. Germline is not matched at one junction end, which may reflect a read error. Time point of the sample: newly diagnosed GD, antithyroid drugs for less than 3 months. There was RNA extracted from PBMCs, and the TCR library was made from it. CDR1 and CDR2 (germline): SGHTA, FQGTGA. The CDR3 extends over 13 amino acids. These data originate in a study of regulatory T cells in long-lasting Graves disease. Through Arm-PCR of CDR3 regions and iRepertoire HTBI primers, TCR beta libraries were built. TCRdb reanalysed the multiplex PCR reads using MiXCR and keeps one entry per CDR3 protein. The sample includes fewer than 500,000 distinct CDR3 sequences, roughly 16% of them seen just once. The same sample was also used in a study of T cells in Graves' hyperthyroidism and ophthalmopathy.

The rearrangement joins TRBV7-3 to TRBJ1-2; possibly TRBD1 for D (5 bases). The TCR originated in a man aged 35 to 55 with Graves disease. This specimen consisted of peripheral blood mononuclear cells (PBMCs), obtained at new diagnosis, from a patient treated with antithyroid drugs. The CDR3 loop reads CASSLGDSFGRHF. CDR3 nucleotide sequence: TGTGCCAGCAGCTTAGGGGACTCCTTCGGGCGACACTTC.